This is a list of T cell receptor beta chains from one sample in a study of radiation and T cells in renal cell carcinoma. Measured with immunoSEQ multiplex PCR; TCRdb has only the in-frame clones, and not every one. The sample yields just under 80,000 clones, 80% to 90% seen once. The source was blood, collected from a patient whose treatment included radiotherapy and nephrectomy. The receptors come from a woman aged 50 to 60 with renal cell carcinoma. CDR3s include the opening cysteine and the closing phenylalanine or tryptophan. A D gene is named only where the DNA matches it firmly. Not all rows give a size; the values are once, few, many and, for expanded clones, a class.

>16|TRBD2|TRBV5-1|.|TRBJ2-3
CASSLGLAGSTDTQYF
TGCGCCAGCAGCTTGGGACTAGCGGGGAGCACAGATACGCAGTATTTT
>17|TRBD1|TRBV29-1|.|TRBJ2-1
CSVEGEKTGDLYNEQFF
TGCAGCGTTGAAGGAGAGAAGACAGGGGACCTCTACAATGAGCAGTTCTTC
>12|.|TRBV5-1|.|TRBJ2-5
CASSSLGETQYF
TGCGCCAGCAGCTCCCTCGGAGAGACCCAGTACTTC
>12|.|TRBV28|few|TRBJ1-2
CASSPISGGYTF
TGTGCCAGCAGTCCCATCAGTGGTGGCTACACCTTC
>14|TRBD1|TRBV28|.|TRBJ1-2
CASSSGQGPYGYTF
TGTGCCAGCAGTTCGGGACAGGGCCCATATGGCTACACCTTC
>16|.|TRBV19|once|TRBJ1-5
CASSSETAYSNQPQHF
TGTGCCAGTAGTTCCGAGACAGCTTATAGCAATCAGCCCCAGCATTTT
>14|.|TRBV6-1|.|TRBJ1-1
CASSEAANSQKAFF
TGTGCCAGCAGTGAAGCGGCGAACAGCCAAAAAGCTTTCTTT
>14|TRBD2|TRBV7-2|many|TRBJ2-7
CASSQLAGSYEQYF
TGTGCCAGCAGCCAACTAGCGGGGAGCTACGAGCAGTACTTC
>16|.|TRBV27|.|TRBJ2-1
CASSPPRGVPDDEQFF
TGTGCCAGCAGTCCCCCCCGGGGAGTACCCGATGATGAGCAGTTCTTC
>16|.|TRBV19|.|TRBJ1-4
CASRYAGEASDEKLFF
TGTGCCAGTAGATACGCAGGGGAGGCCAGCGATGAAAAACTGTTTTTT
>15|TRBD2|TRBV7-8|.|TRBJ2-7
CASSLVAGTSYEQYF
TGTGCCAGCAGCTTAGTAGCGGGGACATCCTACGAGCAGTACTTC
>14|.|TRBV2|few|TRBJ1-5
CASSADFPGQPQHF
TGTGCCAGCAGTGCGGATTTCCCGGGTCAGCCCCAGCATTTT
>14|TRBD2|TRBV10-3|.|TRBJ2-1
CAISGLAGVNEQFF
TGTGCCATCAGTGGACTAGCGGGAGTCAATGAGCAGTTCTTC
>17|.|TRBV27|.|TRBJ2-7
CASSINPTRQAPYEQYF
TGTGCCAGCAGTATCAACCCCACTAGACAAGCCCCCTACGAGCAGTACTTC
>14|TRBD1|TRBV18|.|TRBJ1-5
CASSPGQGVQPQHF
TGTGCCAGCTCACCGGGACAGGGGGTTCAGCCCCAGCATTTT
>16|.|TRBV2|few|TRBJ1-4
CASSDRQVGGGGKLFF
TGTGCCAGCAGTGATCGACAGGTGGGGGGTGGAGGAAAACTGTTTTTT
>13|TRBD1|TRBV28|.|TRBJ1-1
CASREPGTGQTFF
TGTGCCAGCCGGGAGCCTGGGACAGGGCAGACTTTCTTT
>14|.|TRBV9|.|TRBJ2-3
CASSVGSTGDTQYF
TGTGCCAGCAGCGTAGGGTCGACGGGGGATACGCAGTATTTT
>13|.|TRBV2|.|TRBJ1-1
CASSQGENTEAFF
TGTGCCAGCAGTCAGGGTGAGAACACTGAAGCTTTCTTT
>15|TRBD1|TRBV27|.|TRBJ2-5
CASSAAGTGDGTQYF
TGTGCCAGCAGCGCGGCGGGGACAGGGGATGGGACCCAGTACTTC
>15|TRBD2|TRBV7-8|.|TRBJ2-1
CASLLAGGENNEQFF
TGTGCCAGCCTTTTGGCGGGGGGGGAGAACAATGAGCAGTTCTTC
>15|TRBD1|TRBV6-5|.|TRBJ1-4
CASRTDRGPNEKLFF
TGTGCCAGCAGGACGGATAGGGGGCCTAATGAAAAACTGTTTTTT
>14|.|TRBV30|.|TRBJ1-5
CAWSLGQGNQPQHF
TGTGCCTGGAGCCTGGGACAAGGCAATCAGCCCCAGCATTTT
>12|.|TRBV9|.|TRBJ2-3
CASSVGSDTQYF
TGTGCCAGCAGCGTAGGATCAGATACGCAGTATTTT
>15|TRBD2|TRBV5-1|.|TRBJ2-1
CASSLDSGVNNEQFF
TGCGCCAGCAGCTTAGACAGCGGGGTAAACAATGAGCAGTTCTTC
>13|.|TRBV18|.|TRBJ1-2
CASSPGSFYGYTF
TGTGCCAGCTCACCAGGCAGTTTTTATGGCTACACCTTC
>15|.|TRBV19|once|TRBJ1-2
CASTYRTAGLEIYTF
TGTGCCAGTACCTATCGGACAGCCGGCCTAGAGATCTACACCTTC
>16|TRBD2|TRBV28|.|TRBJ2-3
CASSLRLADRTDTQYF
TGTGCCAGCAGTTTGAGGCTAGCGGATCGCACAGATACGCAGTATTTT
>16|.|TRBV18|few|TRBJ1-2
CASSPGTRRWNYGYTF
TGTGCCAGCTCACCCGGGACCCGGCGGTGGAACTATGGCTACACCTTC
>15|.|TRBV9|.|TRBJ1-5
CASSVGGGTDQPQHF
TGTGCCAGCAGCGTTGGGGGAGGGACGGATCAGCCCCAGCATTTT
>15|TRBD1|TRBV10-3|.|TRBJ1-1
CAISELDRAFTEAFF
TGTGCCATCAGTGAGTTGGACAGGGCCTTCACTGAAGCTTTCTTT
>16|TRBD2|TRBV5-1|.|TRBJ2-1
CASSLGTSGIFNERFF
TGCGCCAGCAGCTTGGGGACTAGCGGGATTTTTAATGAGCGGTTCTTC
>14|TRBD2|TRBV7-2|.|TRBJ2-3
CASTKAGATDTQYF
TGTGCCAGCACTAAAGCGGGGGCTACAGATACGCAGTATTTT
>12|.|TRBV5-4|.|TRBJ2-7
CASSLNSYEQYF
TGTGCCAGCAGCTTAAACAGCTACGAGCAGTACTTC
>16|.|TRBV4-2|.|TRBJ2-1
CASSQDTRNSYNEQFF
TGTGCCAGCAGCCAAGATACGCGGAACTCCTACAATGAGCAGTTCTTC
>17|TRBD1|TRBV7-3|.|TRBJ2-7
CASSFVPAGTGPYEQYF
TGTGCCAGCAGCTTCGTCCCGGCGGGGACAGGGCCCTACGAGCAGTACTTC
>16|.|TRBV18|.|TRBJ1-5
CASSLSRGEGNQPQHF
TGTGCCAGCTCACTCTCGAGAGGGGAGGGCAATCAGCCCCAGCATTTT
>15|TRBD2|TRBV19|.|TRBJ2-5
CASSMLAGEGETQYF
TGTGCCAGTAGTATGTTAGCGGGTGAGGGGGAGACCCAGTACTTC
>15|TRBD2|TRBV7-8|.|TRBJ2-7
CASSFIREGIYEQYF
TGTGCCAGCAGCTTCATCAGGGAGGGAATCTACGAGCAGTACTTC
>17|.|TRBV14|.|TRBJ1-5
CASSPRSGINSNQPQHF
TGTGCCAGCAGCCCCCGATCAGGAATCAATAGCAATCAGCCCCAGCATTTT
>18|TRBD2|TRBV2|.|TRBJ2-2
CASSGQLAGGPSTGELFF
TGTGCCAGCAGTGGGCAACTAGCGGGGGGGCCGAGTACCGGGGAGCTGTTTTTT
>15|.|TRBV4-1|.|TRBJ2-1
CASSQTGTGYNEQFF
TGCGCCAGCAGCCAAACCGGGACTGGTTACAATGAGCAGTTCTTC
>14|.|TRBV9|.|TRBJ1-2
CASSSTGWGNGYTF
TGTGCCAGCAGCTCAACAGGGTGGGGGAATGGCTACACCTTC
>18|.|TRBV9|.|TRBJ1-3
CASSAVTGHLSSGNTIYF
TGTGCCAGCAGCGCGGTTACGGGACATTTAAGCTCTGGAAACACCATATATTTT
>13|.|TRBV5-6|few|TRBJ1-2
CASSLGQALGYTF
TGTGCCAGCAGCTTGGGACAGGCTCTCGGCTACACCTTC
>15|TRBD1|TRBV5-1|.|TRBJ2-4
CASSTQDRRKNIQYF
TGCGCCAGCAGCACCCAGGACAGGAGGAAAAACATTCAGTACTTC
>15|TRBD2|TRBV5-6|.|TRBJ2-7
CASSLEAGRGYEQYF
TGTGCCAGCAGCTTGGAGGCAGGGAGGGGCTACGAGCAGTACTTC
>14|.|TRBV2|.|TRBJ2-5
CASRQDSTKETQYF
TGTGCCAGCAGACAGGACAGCACTAAAGAGACCCAGTACTTC
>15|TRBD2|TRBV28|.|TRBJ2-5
CASRQLAGNQETQYF
TGTGCCAGCAGACAACTAGCGGGGAACCAAGAGACCCAGTACTTC
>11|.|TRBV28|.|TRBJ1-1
CASSPQMGAFF
TGTGCCAGCAGTCCCCAAATGGGAGCTTTCTTT
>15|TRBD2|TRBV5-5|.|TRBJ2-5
CASSSPAGGEETQYF
TGTGCCAGCAGCTCCCCGGCCGGGGGGGAAGAGACCCAGTACTTC
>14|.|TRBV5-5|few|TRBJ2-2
CASSLVGPRGELFF
TGTGCCAGCAGCTTGGTGGGACCGCGCGGGGAGCTGTTTTTT
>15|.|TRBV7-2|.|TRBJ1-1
CASSLGPYMNTEAFF
TGTGCCAGCAGCTTAGGACCTTATATGAACACTGAAGCTTTCTTT
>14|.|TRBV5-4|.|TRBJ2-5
CASSLASADETQYF
TGTGCCAGCAGCTTGGCGTCGGCGGATGAGACCCAGTACTTC
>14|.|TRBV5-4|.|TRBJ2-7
CASSKTTGSYEQYF
TGTGCCAGCAGCAAGACGACAGGCTCCTACGAGCAGTACTTC